The rows below give T cell receptor beta chains drawn from one sample of a study of shared clonotypes between healthy human individuals. Sequencing was performed with immunoSEQ multiplex PCR; in TCRdb, only in-frame clones are kept and a portion is missing. The table records about 2.5 million clones, 80% to 95% of them present only once. Sequencing was carried out using naive CD4+ T cells from PBMCs. The receptors were gathered from a young man in good health. Some clones in this sample may be carry-over from other donors' samples. The CDR3 runs from the conserved cysteine through the conserved F or W. D genes are given only for firm matches. Size is omitted from some rows. Given values are once, few, many or a class for expanded clones.

V,J,size,D,DNA,CDR3
TRBV28,TRBJ1-2,.,.,TGTGCCAGCAGTTTACCTAACAGCTATGGCTACACCTTC,CASSLPNSYGYTF
TRBV18,TRBJ1-4,.,TRBD1,TGTGCCAGCTCACCAAACAGGGGTAATGAAAAACTGTTTTTT,CASSPNRGNEKLFF
TRBV27,TRBJ2-5,.,.,TGTGCCAGCAGTTTTGAGGCCGGAGAGACCCAGTACTTC,CASSFEAGETQYF
TRBV18,TRBJ2-2,.,.,TGTGCCAGCTCACCACTTCGGCAGGGGAACACCGGGGAGCTGTTTTTT,CASSPLRQGNTGELFF
TRBV15,TRBJ2-7,once,.,TGTGCCACCAGCAGAGATCATCCCCAGGACCCCTACGAGCAGTACTTC,CATSRDHPQDPYEQYF
TRBV7-3,TRBJ1-1,.,.,TGTGCCAGCAGCTATCTTTATCTACGGGGCACTGAAGCTTTCTTT,CASSYLYLRGTEAFF
TRBV30,TRBJ2-4,.,TRBD1,TGTGCCTGGAGGGAGGGACAGGGAATCGGCAAAAACATTCAGTACTTC,CAWREGQGIGKNIQYF
TRBV29-1,TRBJ2-2,.,TRBD2,TGCAGCGTCCTTCCCAGCGGGAGAGCTTGGGGGGAGCTGTTTTTT,CSVLPSGRAWGELFF
TRBV28,TRBJ2-2,.,.,TGTGCCAGCAGTTTAGATATCACCGGGGAGCTGTTTTTT,CASSLDITGELFF
TRBV5-1,TRBJ2-2,.,.,TGCGCCAGCAGCTTCGGAGCAGGCCCACGGGGCACCGGGGAGCTGTTTTTT,CASSFGAGPRGTGELFF
TRBV18,TRBJ2-2,.,.,TGTGCCAGCTCAAGCCAGGGCCCGAACACCGGGGAGCTGTTTTTT,CASSSQGPNTGELFF
TRBV9,TRBJ2-5,once,.,TGTGCCAGCAGCGTCGACCTACTGGGGGAGACCCAGTACTTC,CASSVDLLGETQYF
TRBV19,TRBJ1-1,.,.,TGTGCCAGTAGTCTCTACCAGACACCCAACACTGAAGCTTTCTTT,CASSLYQTPNTEAFF
TRBV5-8,TRBJ2-7,.,.,TGTGCCAGTACAGGGCGAAACTCCTACGAGCAGTACTTC,CASTGRNSYEQYF
TRBV5-1,TRBJ1-2,.,.,TGCGCCAGCAGAGAAATCGACCGGGACACCGCTAACTATGGCTACACCTTC,CASREIDRDTANYGYTF
TRBV9,TRBJ2-7,.,TRBD1,TGTGCCAGCAGCGTAGACCCGGACAGGGGAGAGGGCGAGCAGTACTTC,CASSVDPDRGEGEQYF
TRBV4-1,TRBJ1-5,.,.,TGCGCCAGCAGCCAAGACGCCCGGGGTTACAATCAGCCCCAGCATTTT,CASSQDARGYNQPQHF
TRBV15,TRBJ1-4,.,.,TGTGCCACCGGGACCATGCATGGGGGGAATGAAAAACTGTTTTTT,CATGTMHGGNEKLFF
TRBV18,TRBJ2-1,.,.,TGTGCCAGCTCACCACCTGTAGACGCTTACAATGAGCAGTTCTTC,CASSPPVDAYNEQFF
TRBV7-2,TRBJ1-4,.,TRBD1,TGTGCCAGCAGCAATCAGGGGGGACGGGAGGAAAAACTGTTTTTT,CASSNQGGREEKLFF
TRBV9,TRBJ2-2,.,.,TGTGCCAGCAGCGTAGAGGTCACCGGGGAGCTGTTTTTT,CASSVEVTGELFF
TRBV6-5,TRBJ2-4,.,.,TGTGCCAGCAGCCGGAGCCGGGAGCAGATTCAGTACTTC,CASSRSREQIQYF
TRBV28,TRBJ1-2,.,TRBD1,TGTGCCAGCAGTAACGCCGGGACAGGGGGCAACTATGGCTACACCTTC,CASSNAGTGGNYGYTF
TRBV28,TRBJ1-5,.,.,TGTGCCAGCAGTACCCTCGCCGGGACCCTAGCCGGGGGTCAGCCCCAGCATTTT,CASSTLAGTLAGGQPQHF
TRBV9,TRBJ1-1,.,TRBD1,TGTGCCAGCAGCGTAAGCGGACAGGGCGCCACTGAAGCTTTCTTT,CASSVSGQGATEAFF
TRBV28,TRBJ2-2,.,.,TGTGCCAGCAGTCCAACGGACACCGGGGAGCTGTTTTTT,CASSPTDTGELFF
TRBV6-1,TRBJ2-5,.,TRBD2,TGTGCCAGCAAGCTCGCGGGAGGTCAGGAGACCCAGTACTTC,CASKLAGGQETQYF
TRBV18,TRBJ2-1,once,.,TGTGCCAGCTCCCCGGGCCAACGGGCCTACAATGAGCAGTTCTTC,CASSPGQRAYNEQFF
TRBV7-9,TRBJ2-1,.,TRBD2,TGTGCCAGCAGCTTATTGCGTTCTAGCGGGAACTACAATGAGCAGTTCTTC,CASSLLRSSGNYNEQFF
TRBV5-5,TRBJ2-1,.,TRBD2,TGTGCCAGCAGCGGGATCAGCGGGAACTCCTACAATGAGCAGTTCTTC,CASSGISGNSYNEQFF
TRBV28,TRBJ1-5,few,.,TGTGCCAGCAGCCCCGGGGCTGACCAGCCCCAGCATTTT,CASSPGADQPQHF
TRBV28,TRBJ2-2,.,.,TGTGCCAGTCAGGGTAACACCGGGGAGCTGTTTTTT,CASQGNTGELFF
TRBV5-1,TRBJ1-4,.,.,TGCGCCAGCAGCTTCAAGGGGGGAGCTGCAACTAATGAAAAACTGTTTTTT,CASSFKGGAATNEKLFF
TRBV28,TRBJ1-2,.,.,TGTGCCAGCAGGTCAGGGACAAGTGGCTACACCTTC,CASRSGTSGYTF
TRBV5-8,TRBJ2-1,.,.,TGTGCCAGCCGGGGAGAGAATGAGCAGTTCTTC,CASRGENEQFF
TRBV7-9,TRBJ1-4,.,.,TGTGCCAGCAGCTTAGGATATGGGTCAGCTCTGTTTTTT,CASSLGYGSALFF
TRBV5-1,TRBJ2-7,.,.,TGCGCCAGCAGCTTCACGGGAGCTTCGTCGGAGGGGCAGTACTTC,CASSFTGASSEGQYF